Described below is a single T cell receptor beta chain sequence and its context. Its cognate antigen is unknown. V lost 0 bases, J lost 7 bases, and 3 bases lay in between. The CDR3 extends over 12 amino acids. Germline loops: CDR1 LNHNV, CDR2 YYDKDF (reference sequence). This specimen belongs to a study of a mutant IDH1 vaccine in newly diagnosed glioma. Study at large: Vaccines were begun 4-6 weeks after radiotherapy alone, or with temozolomide cycles. Patients under treatment included roughly 62% males and around 38% females and had a mean age of around 37 years. Every participant had undergone radiotherapy, temozolomide, or both before, and most underwent both. At week 35 came visit V12, and visit V13 followed at week 47.

The time point was: week 47, end of study. Each dose delivered 300 ug of mutant IDH1 20-mer peptide subcutaneously with imiquimod. Sequencing used immunoSEQ multiplex PCR; TCRdb keeps in-frame clones, though not all of them. The profile shows tens of thousands of clones, approximately 88% of them singletons. The sequence derives from a man in his forties or fifties with glioma. The sample here was PBMCs, taken from a glioma patient whose treatment included an IDH1 peptide vaccine. The V call is TRBV15, the J call TRBJ1-4, with D uncertain. Here the CDR3 DNA reads TGTGCCACCAGCAGAGATGGTGAAAAACTGTTTTTT. It yields the protein CATSRDGEKLFF.